This entry features one T cell receptor (beta chain) sequence. This clone was counted a single time. There is no known antigen for this receptor. Base-call qualities are not available, and no considerably larger clone is one nucleotide away. The sample originates from a study of cytomegalovirus exposure and HLA in healthy donors (dated by TCRdb to the late 2010s). Broadly, across the study: According to an earlier analysis of a few hundred of the donors, about 170 million T cells yielded 117 million unique TCR beta sequences and around 280 Gb of sequence data. Both class I and class II loci were covered by HLA typing, at four-digit resolution. Along with the approximately 700-subject first cohort, a separate validation cohort of some 130 different subjects was used. Among the approximately 420 genotyped donors, about 83% belonged to the genetic ancestry cluster associated with self-reported Caucasian donors. The study used immunosequencing to profile the T cell repertoires of approximately 650 subjects and linked those repertoires to cytomegalovirus serostatus. Four to six DR-DQ haplotypes were handled as single units for association and clustering because linkage in the cohort was strong. A later analysis re-analyzed previously published TCR beta repertoires from roughly 630 donors and added high-resolution HLA genotyping to study TCR occurrence patterns. High-throughput TCR immunosequencing, statistical association of individual TCRs with disease status, and machine learning were combined to predict cytomegalovirus infection status. Among roughly 400 genotyped donors of the cohort, an average of approximately 230,000 unique TCR beta nucleotide sequences were sequenced per donor, approximately 20% of them non-productive. Every discovery cohort repertoire had been produced on one sequencing platform. In the later analysis, no new phenotypic data were used to find candidate immune exposures; instead, reliance was placed on TCR beta sequences and their occurrence across donors. Roughly 320 gigabases of sequencing data and approximately 91 million unique TCR sequences made up an early release that covered several hundred HLA-typed donors. The number of donors typed differed by locus, with about 629-630 for A, B, C, DRB1 and DQB1, approximately 500 for DQA1, about 610 for DPA1, and 450 to 480 for DPB1. Donor age, sex, ethnicity and CMV serostatus were collected together with the repertoire data. An earlier analysis of approximately 630 of the donors applied high-throughput TCR beta sequencing to assess whether each TCR beta V gene segment acted as functional or pseudogenic. In a later genetic analysis, genome-wide SNP genotypes for about three fifths of the roughly 670 donors were used, and that subset was treated as a discovery cohort. The aim of the study was to test whether cataloging public T cell receptors could identify signatures of past pathogen exposure. General study outcomes and caveats: The authors suggested that the approach could potentially be generalized to other disease states and immunological phenotypes. Correlated functional status among segregating V segments might reflect linkage disequilibrium, but an unknown experimental factor could not be ruled out. Compared with equally common non-associated chains, HLA-associated TCR beta chains in a later analysis were more clonally expanded and had lower generation probabilities. The earlier analysis of about 600 of the donors excluded seventeen rarely observed V segments, including chromosome 9 orphons, because counts were too low. In a later analysis, most CMV-associated TCR beta chains were found to appear HLA-restricted, with HLA associations seemingly driven largely by CMV exposure. This cohort had only TCR beta chains sequenced, and the lack of alpha or paired-chain data limited which features could be detected. In a later genetic analysis, a missense DCLRE1C variant was associated with V-gene and J-gene trimming of TCR beta chains, and the association was replicated in an independent cohort. Roughly uniform sequencing depth across donors was assumed in presence/absence analyses, although this assumption may not hold. In an earlier analysis of around 600 of the donors, most TCR beta V segments appeared in productive rearrangements about 87% or about 30% of the time, broadly matching IMGT annotations. Specific HLA alleles were associated with roughly 16,000 TCR beta sequences at a false discovery rate of 0.05 in a later analysis. Assigning TCR associations to individual alleles was difficult when HLA alleles, especially DR and DQ, strongly co-occurred. In vitro tests confirmed that a few of the cytomegalovirus-associated TCR beta chains recognize cytomegalovirus antigens. In a later analysis, several top co-occurrence clusters were reported to appear linked to parvovirus B19, influenza, CMV and Epstein-Barr virus. A later genetic analysis reported fewer N-insertions in productive TCRs among donors in an Asian-associated ancestry cluster than the roughly 670-donor mean. A group of highly shared sequence variants was considered likely to be a technical artifact of the sequencing pipeline. Because the 87-base-pair reads could not distinguish some IMGT-functional V segments, including TRBV6-2 and TRBV6-3, those segments were excluded. The only immune exposure information available for the cohort was CMV serostatus. Because HLA typing was missing for some donors at each locus, association tests included only the typed subset. Most TCR sequences were observed very rarely across donors, whereas some public TCRs were present in many individuals. Cytomegalovirus status was reported to be diagnosed by the classifier with high specificity and sensitivity in both the original and validation cohorts. A further reported finding was that TCR beta sequences accurately predicted the HLA-A and HLA-B alleles for most subjects in the first cohort. According to a later analysis, TCR association rates differed among HLA loci, with DRB1 alleles showing the most associated TCRs and HLA-C alleles showing the fewest. The study gave a list of under 200 TCR beta chains associated with cytomegalovirus.

The cohort consisted of 600 to 700 healthy bone marrow donors. All cohort members were sampled while nominally healthy, although unrecorded immune exposures were likely present. The donor tested CMV seronegative, placing the donor among the 352 seronegative members of the cohort. Each donor provided a peripheral blood sample, and peripheral blood mononuclear cells were used for TCR beta sequencing. The Qiagen DNeasy Blood Extraction Kit was used to extract genomic DNA from the blood cell samples. Library construction relied on the immunoSEQ multiplex PCR assay. For the multiplex PCR, a mixture combining 60 forward primers for TCR Vbeta segments and 13 reverse primers for TCR Jbeta segments was used. The CDR3 region of rearranged TCR beta genes was amplified from genomic DNA with a multiplex PCR assay. The amplified TCR beta libraries were sequenced on the Illumina HiSeq System as 87-base-pair reads. The study's own analysis went as follows. A later analysis counted tens of millions of unique TCR beta chains across the 666 repertoires, and some 12 million of these chains were shared by at least two donors. A nearest-neighbor algorithm error-corrected the raw reads and collapsed the reads into unique sequences, merging closely related sequences to remove PCR and sequencing errors. V, D and J gene segments were assigned by aligning CDR3 sequences to IMGT reference sequences. Each retained sequence needed at least a six-nucleotide match to both a V gene segment and a J gene segment. A rearrangement counted as productive if the CDR3 had no stop codons and remained in frame with V and J, and every other rearrangement counted as non-productive. CDR3 was defined according to IMGT convention as the region running from the second conserved V-encoded cysteine to the conserved J-encoded phenylalanine. The earlier analysis of 587 of the donors excluded sequences that lacked an unambiguous match to a single V gene segment. In an earlier analysis of 587 of the donors, V segments were called functional above 56.7% productive rearrangements and were called segregating when the between-donor standard deviation exceeded 5%. To diagnose cytomegalovirus status from the catalog of TCR beta chain sequences, a statistical classification framework was built. V and J gene assignment, in a later analysis, came from comparing TCR nucleotide sequences with IMGT/GENE-DB human TR gene sequences. Using the TCRdist pipeline, a later analysis assigned CDR3 sequences along with most-parsimonious VDJ recombination scenarios. A later analysis defined each TCR beta chain by its CDR3 amino acid sequence plus V-gene family, and excluded reads lacking a unique V-gene family. In a later analysis, 500 to 700 highly shared, low-generation-probability nucleotide sequences were removed to address suspected cross-contamination and a sequencing artifact. In a later analysis, a clonal expansion index for each public chain was calculated from normalized within-repertoire ranks of inferred template counts. In a later analysis, generation probabilities were computed with a VDJ recombination model fitted to out-of-frame rearrangements, and the resulting probabilities were checked against IGoR. Hypergeometric tests were used in a later analysis to score TCR-TCR, TCR-HLA and TCR-CMV co-occurrence, with a repertoire-size bias correction applied to the TCR pairs. To estimate false discovery rates, a later analysis permuted the HLA or CMV assignments 20 times. In a later analysis, co-occurring TCRs were grouped with DBSCAN, and TCRdist sequence similarity was added when clustering was performed within HLA-allele-positive subsets. Repertoires with fewer than 30,000 or more than 120,000 public chains were left out of co-occurrence clustering, as were five repertoires with anomalous nucleotide sharing. What TCRdb holds here is the immuneACCESS table cut down to in-frame rearrangements. Part of the clones is not present; checked against another copy, under half of the missing clones reflect an unresolved V gene, and the others are unexplained. Clonal size and the V and J genes are those of that table, whereas D and trimming came from the DNA. For this sample the table gives tens of thousands of clones, of which 79% were detected only once. Of the sample, over 2% falls within the top ten clones.

The CDR3 covers 16 residues, taking in both the cysteine and the phenylalanine. This entry keeps only the CDR3 DNA: 48 bases, framed from base 1. From V the trimming removes 5 bases and from J it removes 4 bases, while the gene matches leave 7 bases of the junction unaccounted for. The germline V gene (reference sequence) yields LNHDA for CDR1 and SQIVND for CDR2. This clonotype originated in a man under 40 in good health and CMV-seronegative. The chain was built from TRBV19 and TRBJ1-5, with 11 junctional bases fitting TRBD1. Material: PBMCs. The CDR3 protein: CASSPGTGGRNQPQHF. The DNA is as follows: TGTGCCAGTAGTCCTGGGACAGGGGGGAGGAATCAGCCCCAGCATTTT. Supplemented by the reference TRBV19 and TRBJ1-5 proteins around the CDR3, the complete variable domain is DGGITQSPKYLFRKEGQNVTLSCEQNLNHDAMYWYRQDPGQGLRLIYYSQIVNDFQKGDIAEGYSVSREKKESFPLTVTSAQKNPTAFYLCASSPGTGGRNQPQHFGDGTRLSIL.